The T cell receptor beta chain under discussion was sequenced for a study of OX40 agonist ivuxolimab in advanced cancers. Whole-study context: Ivuxolimab is a fully human IgG2 antibody that activates OX40 (CD134). Patients with hepatocellular carcinoma, melanoma, renal cell or head and neck cancer made up the dose-escalation patients. Study conclusions and caveats: Relative to CD4+ cells, CD8+ T cells on average had more expanded clones. Dose levels from 0.1 to 3.0 mg/kg saw CD4+ and CD8+ blood T cells expand clonally by week 6.

Regarding this clone: Its matching antigen is unknown.

Sequenced by immunoSEQ multiplex PCR; TCRdb stores in-frame clones only, minus some. This repertoire shows roughly 70,000 clones, roughly 86% found once; its top ten account for under 3.5%. The CDR3 has 14 amino acids. This clonotype was obtained from an adult with an advanced solid tumor such as melanoma, head and neck, liver or kidney cancer. The rearrangement links TRBV21-1 to TRBJ2-7; the table calls TRBD1, which could not be checked here. TRBV21-1 is tagged as a pseudogene. Here the sequenced sample was CD4+ or CD8+ T cells sorted from blood, taken in a trial of the OX40 agonist ivuxolimab. CDR3 sequence: CASSDGQPPYEQYF. CDR3 coding DNA: TGTGCCAGCAGCGATGGACAGCCCCCCTACGAGCAGTACTTC.